Below are 27 T cell receptor beta chains sequenced from a single sample in a study of blood T cell repertoires in COVID-19. Repertoires were generated with immunoSEQ multiplex PCR, while TCRdb's copy carries only in-frame clones and drops some. This repertoire shows about 230,000 clones, over 80% found once; its top ten account for approximately 30%. Sequencing input: peripheral blood. These receptors were obtained from a man aged 40-50 years with acute or convalescent COVID-19.

This clone was found many times. This rearrangement joins TRBV19 to TRBJ2-3; TRBD2 aligns across 12 bases. V lost 9 bases and J lost 6; bases outside the gene matches: 10. The CDR3 consists of 15 residues. CDR1 LNHDA and CDR2 SQIVND come from the germline V gene (reference sequence). DNA of the CDR3: TGTGCCAGCAGGACTAGCGGGATGGTAGCGGATACGCAGTATTTT. It encodes CASRTSGMVADTQYF.

This chain links TRBV5-1 with TRBJ1-3; TRBD1 matches 11 bases. V shed 2 bases and J 0 bases; nucleotides not matched to a gene: 4. This CDR3 region has 17 residues. The V gene's germline CDR1 is SGHRS and CDR2 YFSETQ. The CDR3 region is CASSFSGTGGSGNTIYF. The CDR3, as DNA: TGCGCCAGCAGCTTTTCCGGGACAGGGGGCTCTGGAAACACCATATATTTT.

This clone was seen only a few times. The chain uses TRBV18 and TRBJ1-5; tentatively, D is TRBD1 (5 bases). This CDR3 has 16 amino acids. From germline, CDR1 is KGHSH and CDR2 LQKENI. The V gene lost 3 bases and the J gene lost 4 bases, with 16 bases spanning the gap. CDR3 in DNA: TGTGCCAGCTCACCGCGAAGCCAGGGAATTAATCAGCCCCAGCATTTT. This encodes CASSPRSQGINQPQHF. Together with reference TRBV18 and TRBJ1-5, the CDR3 gives the full variable domain: NAGVMQNPRHLVRRRGQEARLRCSPMKGHSHVYWYRQLPEEGLKFMVYLQKENIIDESGMPKERFSAEFPKEGPSILRIQQVVRGDSAAYFCASSPRSQGINQPQHFGDGTRLSIL.

In this sample, this clone turned up a few times. This rearrangement joins TRBV4-3 to TRBJ2-1; the D gene is possibly TRBD2 (6 bases). Per germline, CDR1 LGHNA and CDR2 YSLEER. This CDR3 spans 18 amino acids. Trimming shortened V by 0 bases and J by 6 bases, and 21 bases separated the two germline ends. The CDR3 loop is CASSQDLTSIIGGNEQFF. The CDR3 DNA follows: TGCGCCAGCAGCCAAGATCTCACTAGCATAATAGGTGGCAATGAGCAGTTCTTC.

V is TRBV19 and J is TRBJ1-6; D might be TRBD1 (5 bases). Trimming stripped 4 bases from V and 4 bases from J, with 11 bases between. The CDR3 is 15 amino acids. CDR1 LNHDA and CDR2 SQIVND come from the germline V gene (reference sequence). The CDR3 nucleotides read TGTGCCAGTAGTAAAGTGGACAATTATAATTCACCCCTCCACTTT. Translating it yields CASSKVDNYNSPLHF.

In this sample, this clone turned up a few times. V gene TRBV5-6 combines with J gene TRBJ2-5; D possibly corresponds to TRBD2 (6 bases). Germline V gene sequence: CDR1 SGHDT, CDR2 YYEEEE. CDR3 length: 16 amino acids. Trimming took off 4 bases at V and 0 bases at J, with 16 bases between the two ends. CDR3 DNA sequence: TGTGCCAGCAGCCCCGATGGAGGGCAGCACCAAGAGACCCAGTACTTC. It encodes CASSPDGGQHQETQYF.

The rearrangement links TRBV5-1 to TRBJ2-6, with 10 nucleotides matching TRBD1. The CDR3 covers 17 residues. V trimming: 2 bases; J trimming: 4 bases; junction bases outside the gene matches: 6. The germline V gene has CDR1 SGHRS and CDR2 YFSETQ. The CDR3 bases are TGCGCCAGCAGCTTAGGCGGGACAGGGGCAGGGGCCAACGTCCTGACTTTC. Its translation: CASSLGGTGAGANVLTF.

This chain joins TRBV19 and TRBJ1-1, with a tentative D call TRBD1 (5 bases). The CDR3 extends over 13 amino acids. Germline V CDR1 and CDR2: LNHDA, SQIVND (reference sequence). Trimming took 2 bases from V and 7 from J, leaving 11 bases between them. CDR3 sequence reads: CASSIRGGDEAFF. Here the CDR3 DNA reads TGTGCCAGTAGTATACGAGGAGGGGATGAAGCTTTCTTT.

The chain recombines TRBV7-2 with TRBJ1-4; no firm D call. Germline V gene sequence: CDR1 SGHTA, CDR2 FQGNSA. This CDR3 is 15 amino acids long. V was pared by 5 bases and J by 2 bases, with 12 bases between. The CDR3 region is CASSRQRGTNEKLFF. CDR3 nucleotides: TGTGCCAGCAGCCGCCAGAGAGGGACTAATGAAAAACTGTTTTTT.

The V call is TRBV7-2, the J call TRBJ2-1; no definite D call. V was pared by 9 bases and J by 9 bases, with 18 bases between. Per germline, CDR1 SGHTA and CDR2 FQGNSA. This CDR3 spans 13 amino acids. As DNA, the CDR3 is TGTGCCAGTACCCCCTTCGGGTTTGCTGAGCAGTTCTTC. Translation gives CASTPFGFAEQFF.

The chain couples TRBV27 to TRBJ2-1; 13 positions match TRBD2. J was trimmed by 3 bases and V by 4 bases; bases with no gene match: 6. Germline V gene sequence: CDR1 MNHEY, CDR2 SMNVEV (reference sequence). The CDR3 spans 17 residues. The CDR3 DNA is TGTGCCAGCAGTTCAGGACTAGCGGGAGAATACTACAATGAGCAGTTCTTC. Its protein is CASSSGLAGEYYNEQFF.

Note on this clone: Different DNA sequences within this sample yield the same CDR3. The rearrangement links TRBV9 to TRBJ1-6; a weak D match, TRBD1 (5 bases). The CDR3 is 15 amino acids. Germline CDR1 SGDLS, CDR2 YYNGEE. Trimming stripped 4 bases from V and 7 bases from J, with 15 bases between. The CDR3 nucleotides are TGTGCCAGCAGCATAAGTGGGGGGAACAATTCACCCCTCCACTTT. Amino acid sequence: CASSISGGNNSPLHF.

This clone was counted ten times or more. This chain links TRBV27 with TRBJ2-1; D is ambiguous. The CDR3 runs to 13 residues. Trimming shortened V by 0 bases and J by 5 bases, and 5 bases separated the two germline ends. Germline CDR1 and CDR2: MNHEY and SMNVEV (reference sequence). In DNA, the CDR3 is TGTGCCAGCAGTTTATCAGAGAACAATGAGCAGTTCTTC. This sequence encodes CASSLSENNEQFF.

The gene calls are TRBV19 and TRBJ2-1, with TRBD2 matching 8 bases. The CDR3 consists of 15 residues. Losses at the gene ends were 8 bases for V and 4 bases for J; bases not matched to a gene: 10. The germline V gene encodes CDR1 LNHDA and CDR2 SQIVND (reference sequence). In nucleotides, the CDR3 is TGTGCCAGTGGCTCCCGGGGACTAGGGTACAATGAGCAGTTCTTC. Protein: CASGSRGLGYNEQFF. Using reference TRBV19 and TRBJ2-1 for the parts outside the CDR3, the full variable domain is DGGITQSPKYLFRKEGQNVTLSCEQNLNHDAMYWYRQDPGQGLRLIYYSQIVNDFQKGDIAEGYSVSREKKESFPLTVTSAQKNPTAFYLCASGSRGLGYNEQFFGPGTRLTVL.

This clone occurred once. This chain connects TRBV7-2 to TRBJ2-1; 8 positions match TRBD2. CDR1 is SGHTA, CDR2 FQGNSA, per germline. The CDR3 loop spans 15 amino acids. V lost 3 bases, J lost 8 bases, and 9 bases stayed unmatched. The CDR3 bases are TGTGCCAGCAGCTTGTTAGCGGGAATAGTCGATGAGCAGTTCTTC. Translating it yields CASSLLAGIVDEQFF.

This chain uses TRBV5-1 with TRBJ1-1, with 7 bases aligning to TRBD1. Trimming cost V 4 bases and J 5 bases; bases outside gene matches: 11. Germline V CDR1 and CDR2: SGHRS, YFSETQ. The CDR3 runs to 15 residues. The CDR3 coding sequence is TGCGCCAGCAGCGGCCTGACAGGGACGGGGACTGAAGCTTTCTTT. Amino acids: CASSGLTGTGTEAFF.

The CDR3 spells CASSQGSSGRAGEQFF. The CDR3 DNA reads TGTGCCAGCAGCCAAGGATCTAGCGGGAGGGCTGGTGAGCAGTTCTTC. The chain recombines TRBV3-1 (or the pseudogene TRBV3-2) with TRBJ2-1; 12 bases are a match to TRBD2. The CDR3 runs to 16 residues. J gave up 9 bases and V 1 base, and 7 bases lay outside the gene matches. Germline-derived CDR1 and CDR2 are LGHDT and YNNKEL (reference sequence).

The chain links TRBV10-2 to TRBJ2-2; 7 bases map to TRBD2. V was clipped by 5 bases and J by 5 bases; unmatched bases: 2. The length of the CDR3 is 13 residues. Germline loops: CDR1 WSHSY, CDR2 SAAADI. The CDR3 loop reads CASSLSGTGELFF. The CDR3 DNA is TGCGCCAGCAGTCTTAGCGGGACCGGGGAGCTGTTTTTT.

This clone has just one count. CDR3 residues: CASSLTGPMNTEAFF. The CDR3 DNA reads as TGCGCCAGCAGCTTGACAGGACCGATGAACACTGAAGCTTTCTTT. The chain recombines TRBV5-1 with TRBJ1-1, with D possibly TRBD1 on 5 matching bases. V was trimmed by 1 base and J by 0 bases, leaving 10 bases between them. This CDR3 region has 15 residues. The germline CDR1 and CDR2 sequences are SGHRS and YFSETQ.

The chain couples TRBV6-1 to TRBJ1-1, with 7 bases that match TRBD1. CDR1 and CDR2 from the germline V gene are MNHNS and SASEGT. This CDR3 region has 16 residues. The V and J ends lost 2 bases and 2 bases, in that order; junction bases with no gene match: 8. CDR3 protein: CASSEIYGTVNTEAFF. The CDR3 bases are TGTGCCAGCAGTGAAATATACGGGACAGTAAACACTGAAGCTTTCTTT.

The V and J genes are TRBV7-9 and TRBJ2-5; D call uncertain. Germline loops: CDR1 SEHNR, CDR2 FQNEAQ (reference sequence). CDR3 length: 13 residues. V was shortened by 1 base and J by 2 bases, with 5 bases between the two germline ends. CDR3 region: CASSLGQQETQYF. In DNA form, the CDR3 reads TGTGCCAGCAGCTTAGGGCAGCAAGAGACCCAGTACTTC.

The chain joins TRBV19 to TRBJ2-7, with TRBD1 matching over 7 bases. The CDR3 length is 14 residues. CDR1 is LNHDA, CDR2 SQIVND, per germline (reference sequence). V trimming: 4 bases; J trimming: 3 bases; junction bases outside the gene matches: 6. In nucleotides, the CDR3 is TGTGCCAGTAGTAGGGGACAGCTCTACTACGAGCAGTACTTC. Amino acid sequence: CASSRGQLYYEQYF.

This clone was counted once. V is TRBV5-1 and J is TRBJ1-1; TRBD1 might be the D (5 bases). The CDR3 spans 15 residues. CDR1 and CDR2 from the germline V gene are SGHRS and YFSETQ. Deletions cut 2 bases from V and 0 bases from J, with 11 bases between. CDR3 nucleotides: TGCGCCAGCAGCTTTACTCAGGGAATGAACACTGAAGCTTTCTTT. Protein sequence: CASSFTQGMNTEAFF.

The chain links TRBV19 to TRBJ1-2; D is possibly TRBD1 (6 bases). Trimming removed 0 bases at V and 9 bases at J, with 14 bases between. The CDR3 is 14 residues long. Germline CDR1 reads LNHDA; CDR2 reads SQIVND (reference sequence). The CDR3 sequence: CASSIDLRGRRYTF. CDR3 in DNA: TGTGCCAGTAGTATAGATCTCAGGGGACGTCGCTACACCTTC.

The chain recombines TRBV5-4 with TRBJ1-3; TRBD1 matches 9 bases. The V segment lost 3 bases and the J segment 0 bases; nucleotides outside the gene matches: 1. The CDR3 has 15 residues. Germline CDR1 is SGHNT and CDR2 is YYREEE (reference sequence). CDR3 sequence: CASSSTGGSGNTIYF. The CDR3, as DNA: TGTGCCAGCAGCTCGACAGGGGGCTCTGGAAACACCATATATTTT.

The rearrangement uses TRBV2 and TRBJ2-5; D remains ambiguous. Germline assignment: CDR1 SNHLY and CDR2 FYNNEI. CDR3 length: 12 residues. Deletions cut 4 bases from V and 7 bases from J, with 10 bases between. The CDR3 region has the DNA TGTGCCAGCAGTGGCAGCCGACTGACCCAGTACTTC. Its translation is CASSGSRLTQYF. The full variable domain, its missing parts supplied by reference TRBV2 and TRBJ2-5, is EPEVTQTPSHQVTQMGQEVILRCVPISNHLYFYWYRQILGQKVEFLVSFYNNEISEKSEIFDDQFSVERPDGSNFTLKIRSTKLEDSAMYFCASSGSRLTQYFGPGTRLLVL.

This chain connects TRBV11-3 to TRBJ1-2; D gene ambiguous. Germline V gives CDR1 SGHNT, CDR2 YENEEA. This CDR3 has 14 residues. Trimming pared 10 bases from V and 0 bases from J, leaving 15 bases between. The CDR3 sequence: CAIPGDIPNYGYTF. In DNA form, the CDR3 reads TGTGCCATTCCCGGTGACATACCTAACTATGGCTACACCTTC.